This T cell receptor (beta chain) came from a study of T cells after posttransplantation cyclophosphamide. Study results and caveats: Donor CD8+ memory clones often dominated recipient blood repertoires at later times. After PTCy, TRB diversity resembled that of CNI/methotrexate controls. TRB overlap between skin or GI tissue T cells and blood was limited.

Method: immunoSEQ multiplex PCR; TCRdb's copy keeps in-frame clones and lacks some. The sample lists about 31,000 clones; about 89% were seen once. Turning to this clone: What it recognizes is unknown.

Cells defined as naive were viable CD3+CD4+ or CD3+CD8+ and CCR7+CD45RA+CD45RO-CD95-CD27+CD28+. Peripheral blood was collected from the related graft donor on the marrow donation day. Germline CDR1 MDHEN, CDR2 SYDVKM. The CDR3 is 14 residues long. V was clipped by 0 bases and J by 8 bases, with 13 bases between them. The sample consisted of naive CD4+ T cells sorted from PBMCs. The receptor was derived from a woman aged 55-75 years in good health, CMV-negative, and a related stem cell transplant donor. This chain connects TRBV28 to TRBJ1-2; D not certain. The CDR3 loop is CASSLWAGRGGYTF. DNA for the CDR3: TGTGCCAGCAGTTTATGGGCAGGACGGGGAGGCTACACCTTC.